This T cell receptor (beta chain) stems from a study of sequential checkpoint blockade in melanoma. The wider study: Patients were randomized 1:1 to nivolumab-then-ipilimumab or ipilimumab-then-nivolumab first-line. Matched biopsies came pretreatment and at week 13 for approximately 21 patients.

The table came from immunoSEQ multiplex PCR; TCRdb's copy has only in-frame clones and leaves some out. The data hold tens of thousands of clones, with roughly 32% observed a single time. The V end was cut by 3 bases, the J end by 8 bases, with 18 bases between. Germline-derived CDR1 and CDR2 are SGHRS and YFSETQ. This CDR3 contains 15 residues. Sample treatment: randomized to nivolumab then ipilimumab (arm A) or the reverse (arm B). Patients had received no earlier DNA-damaging chemotherapy. The sample in question was tumor tissue (inferred from file names), obtained from a patient given nivolumab and ipilimumab in sequence. The chain has TRBV5-1 and TRBJ2-1; either TRBD1 or TRBD2 may fit D (5 bases each). The receptor was isolated from a human donor with melanoma. The CDR3 sequence is CASSYGTAFLDEQFF. The CDR3 nucleotides are TGCGCCAGCAGCTATGGGACGGCTTTCTTGGATGAGCAGTTCTTC.